This T cell receptor (beta chain) comes out of a study of T cell responses to AZD1222 COVID-19 vaccine. Germline V lookup: CDR1 GTSNPN, CDR2 SVGIG (reference sequence). Trimming took off 3 bases at V and 6 bases at J, with 14 bases between the two ends. The CDR3 totals 13 residues. Only in-frame clones appear in the TCRdb table, and some are missing; sequencing was by immunoSEQ multiplex PCR. The table includes about 140,000 clones, approximately 86% detected once. With respect to this clone: What it binds is unknown.

Points from the study as a whole: A reported finding is that nearly half of spike-specific TCRs target unmutated variant regions. Regions 160-218 and 743-854 held dominance among vaccine-associated CD4 TCRs, which spanned spike.

The sequence was collected from an adult in good health. Sequences were derived from peripheral blood, sampled on day 0 of AZD1222 vaccination. This chain links TRBV30 with TRBJ1-1; no clear D. CDR3 residues: CAWSRETNAEAFF. CDR3 nucleotides: TGTGCCTGGAGCCGGGAGACAAATGCTGAAGCTTTCTTT.